Detailed here is one TCR beta chain. Its antigen is currently unknown. This entry comes from a study of shared clonotypes between healthy human individuals. Findings of the study overall: The sharing of 4% to 5.5% of naive CD4 clonotypes was seen across a handful of donors.

Germline CDR1 is MNHEY and CDR2 is SVGAGI. Trimming removed 6 bases from V and 11 bases from J; junction bases left unmatched: 9. The CDR3 runs 12 residues. Generated by immunoSEQ multiplex PCR, the TCRdb table keeps only in-frame clones and is missing some. The sample includes around 180,000 clones, 80% to 95% of them seen just once. The receptor was derived from a woman in her twenties or thirties in good health. The chain joins TRBV6-5 to TRBJ1-1; 7 bases align to TRBD1. Input material: naive CD4+ T cells sorted from blood. Subset defined: CD45RA+ positively selected. This CDR3 is CASSRDRERAFF. The CDR3 DNA follows: TGTGCCAGCAGCCGAGACAGGGAGCGGGCTTTCTTT.